This T cell receptor beta chain comes out of a study of regulatory and conventional T cells in RAG deficiency. Study-wide findings and caveats: Shorter CDR3s in all patient subsets; >85% Treg-Tconv overlap in Omenn.

Points on this clone: The antigen remains undetermined.

This CDR3 is 16 amino acids long. V lost 4 bases, J lost 6 bases, and 9 bases stayed unmatched. Germline CDR1 reads SEHNR; CDR2 reads FQNEAQ (reference sequence). Clones were sequenced by immunoSEQ multiplex PCR, and TCRdb holds only the in-frame ones, with some missing. The sample lists roughly 30,000 clones, around nine tenths occurring once. The sorted regulatory T cells were CD4+, CD25-high and CD127-low, with genomic DNA sequenced. These data also formed part of another study, on regulatory T cells. Per that paper: The primer mix had 52 TRBV and 13 TRBJ primers.

The sample was Tregs sorted from blood. This receptor was obtained from a human donor in good health. The chain recombines TRBV7-9 with TRBJ1-2; TRBD1 agrees at 12 bases. DNA of the CDR3: TGTGCCAGCAGCTATCCCGGGACAGGGGGCTATAATGGCTACACCTTC. This codes for CASSYPGTGGYNGYTF.